Detailed here is one TCR beta chain. What it binds is unknown. The CDR3 consists of 17 residues. V dropped 0 bases and J dropped 2 bases, with 14 bases sitting between them. Germline CDR1 and CDR2: MGHRA and YSYEKL. Sequencing was performed with immunoSEQ multiplex PCR; in TCRdb, only in-frame clones are kept and a portion is missing. The sample has about 1.1 million clones; more than 75% are singletons. These data belong to a study of shared clonotypes between healthy human individuals. Study findings and constraints: Apart from blood, nothing was sampled; tissue repertoires likely differ.

The sequenced sample consisted of memory CD4+ T cells from PBMCs. The subset: CD45RA-negative fraction. This TCR was recovered from a man aged 18 to 35 in good health. Some clones in this sample may be carry-over from other donors' samples. This chain links TRBV4-1 with TRBJ1-5; D is perhaps TRBD1 (5 bases). The CDR3, as DNA: TGCGCCAGCAGCCAAGAATGGGGGGGAGTTGGCAATCAGCCCCAGCATTTT. It specifies CASSQEWGGVGNQPQHF.